This T cell receptor beta chain was recovered during a study of shared clonotypes between healthy human individuals. Turning to the study itself: Per donor, three plates held CD4 naive cells, three held CD4 memory, two held CD8 naive and one held CD8 memory. Findings and limits, study-wide: Among a few donors, roughly 5.4% of naive CD4 clonotypes were found in common. Rarefaction exposed incomplete sorted-subset sequencing despite large depth.

The CDR3 consists of 16 residues. J gave up 3 bases and V 3 bases, and 8 bases lay outside the gene matches. CDR1 is KGHSH, CDR2 LQKENI, per germline. Concerning this clone: Its antigen remains unknown.

The table came from immunoSEQ multiplex PCR; TCRdb's copy has only in-frame clones and leaves some out. This sample yields roughly 2.2 million clones, of which just over 90% are seen a single time; 0.39% belongs to the top ten. Sequenced sample: naive CD4+ T cells from PBMCs. Subset indicated: CD45RA+ positively selected. The chain couples TRBV18 to TRBJ2-5; TRBD2 agrees at 9 bases. The TCR originated in a man younger than 30 in good health. Some clones in this sample may be carry-over from other donors' samples. CDR3 sequence reads: CASSPSIAGGKETQYF. The CDR3, as DNA: TGTGCCAGCTCACCCTCCATTGCGGGAGGGAAAGAGACCCAGTACTTC.